The 29 T cell receptor beta chains reported below all come from one sample, sequenced in a study of blood T cell repertoires in COVID-19 (TCRdb year 2020). Libraries were built with the immunoSEQ multiplex PCR assay. This is the immuneACCESS table as TCRdb keeps it, with only in-frame sequences that have V and J called. A part of the clones is gone; compared with another copy, unresolved V genes explain less than half, and the rest is unexplained. Across this sample there are about 300,000 clones, with about 84% seen only once. Jointly, the top ten make up around 1.7% of the sample. Sequencing input: peripheral blood. The receptor source for this set is a woman between 45 and 65 years old with acute or convalescent COVID-19.

This CDR3 is CASSDRQGWEQYF. In DNA form, the CDR3 reads TGTGCCAGCAGTGATCGGCAGGGGTGGGAGCAGTACTTC. The rearrangement links TRBV2 to TRBJ2-7; possible D gene TRBD1, 6 bases. V shed 3 bases and J shed 7 bases, with 13 bases lying between them. In germline, CDR1 is SNHLY, CDR2 FYNNEI. This CDR3 region has 13 residues. Full variable domain (outside the CDR3, taken from reference TRBV2 and TRBJ2-7): EPEVTQTPSHQVTQMGQEVILRCVPISNHLYFYWYRQILGQKVEFLVSFYNNEISEKSEIFDDQFSVERPDGSNFTLKIRSTKLEDSAMYFCASSDRQGWEQYFGPGTRLTVT.

The J gene is TRBJ1-1, the V gene TRBV24-1; 7 bases align to TRBD1. Germline V CDR1 and CDR2: KGHDR, SFDVKD. J gave up 1 base and V 2 bases, and 12 bases lay outside the gene matches. The length of the CDR3 is 18 residues. CDR3 nucleotide sequence: TGTGCCACCAGTGATTCCCCCCATCGACAGGGAGGGAACACTGAAGCTTTCTTT. This sequence encodes CATSDSPHRQGGNTEAFF.

J is TRBJ2-7 and V is TRBV24-1; TRBD2 matches at 10 bases. Germline values: CDR1 KGHDR, CDR2 SFDVKD. V lost 3 bases to trimming and J lost 7 bases; unmatched junction nucleotides: 8. The CDR3 has 15 amino acids. CDR3 DNA sequence: TGTGCCACCAGTGATCCTAGCGGGAGATCAGAGGAGCAGTACTTC. Translation: CATSDPSGRSEEQYF.

CDR3 coding DNA: TGCAGCGTTGAAGTGGTCGCCAGGGGGATTGACGAGCAGTACTTC. It is translated as CSVEVVARGIDEQYF. V usage is TRBV29-1 and J usage is TRBJ2-7; 7 bases fit TRBD1. The CDR3 sequence is 15 residues long. CDR1 SQVTM and CDR2 ANQGSEA come from the germline V gene. V lost 1 base, J lost 5 bases, and 11 bases stayed unmatched.

V gene TRBV15 combines with J gene TRBJ2-6; D perhaps matches TRBD1 (6 bases). V was shortened by 4 bases and J by 0 bases, with 16 bases between the two germline ends. This CDR3 spans 18 amino acids. Germline values: CDR1 LNHNV, CDR2 YYDKDF (reference sequence). CDR3 in DNA: TGTGCCACCAGCACCATCAGGGACATCACCTCTGGGGCCAACGTCCTGACTTTC. Amino acid sequence: CATSTIRDITSGANVLTF.

V gene TRBV20-1 combines with J gene TRBJ1-5; D is unclear. V lost 7 bases, J lost 6 bases, and 7 bases lay in between. The germline V gene has CDR1 DFQATT and CDR2 SNEGSKA (reference sequence). This CDR3 is 10 amino acids long. The CDR3 DNA sequence: TGCAGTGTGGCAGGTCAGCCCCAGCATTTT. It yields the protein CSVAGQPQHF.

V usage is TRBV20-1 and J usage is TRBJ2-3; D not certain. The CDR3 runs to 12 residues. The germline gives CDR1 DFQATT, CDR2 SNEGSKA (reference sequence). Trimming stripped 3 bases from V and 6 bases from J, with 10 bases between. The CDR3 DNA is TGCAGTGCTAGTGAGGAGTCGGATACGCAGTATTTT. The encoded protein is CSASEESDTQYF.

CDR3 residues: CASSLHRGLEGYTF. The CDR3 coding sequence is TGTGCCAGCAGTCTCCACAGGGGCCTGGAAGGCTACACCTTC. The chain couples TRBV27 to TRBJ1-2; 7 bases map to TRBD1. This CDR3 has 14 residues. With V trimmed by 5 bases and J by 8 bases, 11 bases remained unmatched. Germline lookup yields CDR1 MNHEY and CDR2 SMNVEV (reference sequence).

The V call is TRBV5-1, the J call TRBJ2-1; TRBD1 might be the D (5 bases). The germline V and J ends were trimmed by 4 bases and 4 bases, with 9 bases remaining between them. The V gene's germline CDR1 is SGHRS and CDR2 YFSETQ. The CDR3 covers 13 residues. The CDR3 nucleotides are TGCGCCAGCAGCGTGCAGGGATACAATGAGCAGTTCTTC. Encoded protein: CASSVQGYNEQFF.

This chain joins TRBV4-2 and TRBJ1-1; the D gene is possibly TRBD1 (5 bases). Trimming shortened V by 5 bases and J by 1 base, and 8 bases separated the two germline ends. The CDR3 consists of 13 residues. Per the germline V gene, CDR1 is LGHNA and CDR2 is YNFKEQ. The CDR3 reads CASSVTGNTEAFF. Here the CDR3 DNA reads TGTGCCAGCAGCGTCACAGGGAACACTGAAGCTTTCTTT.

The gene calls are TRBV19 and TRBJ2-3; TRBD2 aligns across 14 bases. The V segment lost 5 bases and the J segment 5 bases; nucleotides outside the gene matches: 9. The CDR3 has 17 residues. Germline CDR1 is LNHDA and CDR2 is SQIVND (reference sequence). In nucleotides, the CDR3 is TGTGCCAGTAGTTCACCGGGACTAGCGGGAGTAGGAGATACGCAGTATTTT. This translates into CASSSPGLAGVGDTQYF.

In its sample, this clone was seen a few times. V and J are TRBV5-1 and TRBJ1-3; the D gene is possibly TRBD1 (6 bases). This CDR3 is 15 amino acids long. V gave up 4 bases and J gave up 4 bases, with 15 bases separating them. Germline V gives CDR1 SGHRS, CDR2 YFSETQ. CDR3 sequence: CASSTQGLPGNTIYF. DNA for the CDR3: TGCGCCAGCAGCACGCAGGGGTTACCCGGAAACACCATATATTTT.

This sequence joins TRBV10-3 and TRBJ2-1; the D gene is possibly TRBD2 (6 bases). The CDR3 loop spans 16 amino acids. The germline CDR1 and CDR2 sequences are ENHRY and SYGVKD. Trimming took 6 bases from V and 4 from J, leaving 19 bases between them. The CDR3 region is CAIRGMSSASYNEQFF. CDR3 bases: TGTGCCATCAGGGGAATGTCTAGCGCGAGTTACAATGAGCAGTTCTTC.

V gene TRBV14 combines with J gene TRBJ2-1; TRBD2 might be the D (6 bases). The V end lost 2 bases, the J end lost 6 bases, and 14 bases lay between the germline ends. CDR1 and CDR2 from the germline V gene are SGHDN and FVKESK. The CDR3 spans 15 residues. CDR3 in DNA: TGTGCCAGCAGCCAACACGGGAGTGGTCCCAATGAGCAGTTCTTC. Residues: CASSQHGSGPNEQFF. Complete variable domain (other parts from reference TRBV14 and TRBJ2-1): EAGVTQFPSHSVIEKGQTVTLRCDPISGHDNLYWYRRVMGKEIKFLLHFVKESKQDESGMPNNRFLAERTGGTYSTLKVQPAELEDSGVYFCASSQHGSGPNEQFFGPGTRLTVL.

The V and J genes are TRBV5-6 and TRBJ1-4; 9 nucleotides align to TRBD1. Unmatched junction bases numbered 15, after V lost 4 bases and J lost 8 bases. CDR1 and CDR2 from the germline V gene are SGHDT and YYEEEE. The CDR3 is 17 residues long. The CDR3 is CASSPYRHGTGKEKLFF. DNA of the CDR3: TGTGCCAGCAGCCCCTACAGACACGGGACAGGGAAGGAAAAACTGTTTTTT.

The chain recombines TRBV14 with TRBJ2-1, with D perhaps TRBD1 (5 bases). In germline, CDR1 is SGHDN, CDR2 FVKESK. This CDR3 has 17 amino acids. V lost 0 bases and J 0 bases, leaving 12 bases between the germline ends. The CDR3 protein is CASSQDQGWVSYNEQFF. The CDR3 DNA reads as TGTGCCAGCAGCCAAGATCAGGGATGGGTCTCCTACAATGAGCAGTTCTTC. The full variable domain, with the rest looked up from reference TRBV14 and TRBJ2-1, is EAGVTQFPSHSVIEKGQTVTLRCDPISGHDNLYWYRRVMGKEIKFLLHFVKESKQDESGMPNNRFLAERTGGTYSTLKVQPAELEDSGVYFCASSQDQGWVSYNEQFFGPGTRLTVL.

V usage is TRBV2 and J usage is TRBJ2-7, with TRBD2 matching 12 bases. Germline CDR1 is SNHLY and CDR2 is FYNNEI. This CDR3 is built from 16 residues. Trimming took 2 bases from V and 2 from J; bases not matched to a gene: 4. The CDR3 reads CASSEMTSGRPYEQYF. In DNA, the CDR3 is TGTGCCAGCAGTGAAATGACTAGCGGGAGACCCTACGAGCAGTACTTC.

This clone turned up a few times. The chain recombines TRBV18 with TRBJ1-1; TRBD1 is a possible D gene (6 bases). The CDR3 sequence is 16 residues long. V lost 4 bases to trimming and J lost 5 bases, with 20 bases between them. CDR1 and CDR2 (germline): KGHSH, LQKENI. CDR3 region: CASSRGRSGVGTEAFF. The DNA for the CDR3 is TGTGCCAGCTCACGGGGGCGGTCAGGGGTAGGAACTGAAGCTTTCTTT.

The CDR3 protein is CASSFSGDGSEAFF. DNA of the CDR3: TGTGCCAGCAGCTTTTCCGGGGATGGGTCTGAAGCTTTCTTT. The chain links TRBV7-9 to TRBJ1-1; no reliable D call. Germline V gene lookup returns CDR1 SEHNR and CDR2 FQNEAQ (reference sequence). V dropped 3 bases and J dropped 6 bases, with 14 bases sitting between them. There are 14 residues in the CDR3. The full variable domain, completed using reference TRBV7-9 and TRBJ1-1, is DTGVSQNPRHKITKRGQNVTFRCDPISEHNRLYWYRQTLGQGPEFLTYFQNEAQLEKSRLLSDRFSAERPKGSFSTLEIQRTEQGDSAMYLCASSFSGDGSEAFFGQGTRLTVV.

The chain uses TRBV13 and TRBJ1-6, with TRBD1 matching over 9 bases. CDR1 PRHDT and CDR2 FYEKMQ come from the germline V gene (reference sequence). The V and J ends lost 4 bases and 7 bases, in that order; junction bases with no gene match: 5. This CDR3 spans 15 amino acids. The CDR3 DNA is TGTGCCAGCAGCTCCTCGGACAGGGGAAATTCACCCCTCCACTTT. This translates into CASSSSDRGNSPLHF.

A single count supports this clone. This chain uses TRBV11-2 with TRBJ2-3; perhaps TRBD2 as D (6 bases). CDR3 length: 15 residues. Germline V gives CDR1 SGHAT, CDR2 FQNNGV. V gave up 1 base and J gave up 1 base, with 9 bases separating them. DNA for the CDR3: TGTGCCAGCAGCTTAGTTCGGGAGCGCACAGATACGCAGTATTTT. Protein: CASSLVRERTDTQYF. The whole variable domain, remainder taken from reference TRBV11-2 and TRBJ2-3, is EAGVAQSPRYKIIEKRQSVAFWCNPISGHATLYWYQQILGQGPKLLIQFQNNGVVDDSQLPKDRFSAERLKGVDSTLKIQPAKLEDSAVYLCASSLVRERTDTQYFGPGTRLTVL.

V is TRBV14 and J is TRBJ2-5; TRBD2 might be the D (5 bases). The ends were cut back, 1 base at V and 10 bases at J, with 13 bases in the middle. In germline, CDR1 is SGHDN, CDR2 FVKESK. The CDR3 runs 13 residues. The DNA of the CDR3 is TGTGCCAGCAGCCAAGTTGGAGGCCAGTTCCAGTACTTC. This sequence encodes CASSQVGGQFQYF.

V gene TRBV12-3 or TRBV12-4 combines with J gene TRBJ2-3; no firm D call. Trimming cost V 5 bases and J 1 base, with 7 bases left between them. This CDR3 has 13 amino acids. CDR3 coding DNA: TGTGCCAGCAGTACCACTCGCACAGATACGCAGTATTTT. As protein: CASSTTRTDTQYF.

V and J are TRBV27 and TRBJ2-3, with 16 bases fitting TRBD2. With 6 bases clipped from V and 2 bases from J, the junction kept 5 bases outside the gene matches. From germline, CDR1 is MNHEY and CDR2 SMNVEV (reference sequence). The CDR3 runs to 17 residues. The CDR3 reads CASRGLAGGPHTDTQYF. Here the CDR3 DNA reads TGTGCCAGCAGGGGACTAGCGGGAGGGCCTCACACAGATACGCAGTATTTT.

This chain links TRBV7-9 with TRBJ2-3; 12 nucleotides match TRBD2. This CDR3 spans 18 amino acids. Germline V gene lookup returns CDR1 SEHNR and CDR2 FQNEAQ (reference sequence). V shed 2 bases, J shed 0 bases, and the junction held 6 bases outside the gene matches. The CDR3 is CASSLPPGTSGSTDTQYF. The CDR3 bases are TGTGCCAGCAGCTTACCCCCCGGGACTAGCGGGAGCACAGATACGCAGTATTTT.

The chain joins TRBV4-1 to TRBJ2-1; D is undetermined. Germline V gene lookup returns CDR1 MGHRA and CDR2 YSYEKL. This CDR3 comprises 13 residues. The ends were cut back, 1 base at V and 4 bases at J, with 5 bases in the middle. CDR3 loop: CASSQVEYNEQFF. The CDR3 bases are TGCGCCAGCAGCCAAGTAGAGTACAATGAGCAGTTCTTC.

The V call is TRBV5-4, the J call TRBJ1-1, with D possibly being TRBD1 (5 bases). CDR3 length equals 15 residues. V was pared by 3 bases and J by 0 bases, with 12 bases between. Germline CDR1 reads SGHNT; CDR2 reads YYREEE (reference sequence). The CDR3 nucleotides read TGTGCCAGCAGCTGGCTCCAGGGTTTGAACACTGAAGCTTTCTTT. It codes for CASSWLQGLNTEAFF.

This chain connects TRBV15 to TRBJ2-7; 14 bases align to TRBD2. This CDR3 has 15 residues. The germline CDR1 and CDR2 sequences are LNHNV and YYDKDF (reference sequence). V lost 5 bases to trimming and J lost 3 bases; unmatched junction nucleotides: 3. In DNA, the CDR3 is TGTGCCACCAGCGCTGGACTAGCGGGGGGCTACGAGCAGTACTTC. Its translation: CATSAGLAGGYEQYF.

This clone was observed a few times. This rearrangement joins TRBV15 to TRBJ1-4; perhaps TRBD1 as D (6 bases). V lost 0 bases to trimming and J lost 4 bases, with 12 bases between them. The germline gives CDR1 LNHNV, CDR2 YYDKDF (reference sequence). There are 16 residues in the CDR3. The CDR3: CATSRDWTDRNEKLFF. The DNA of the CDR3 is TGTGCCACCAGCAGAGATTGGACAGATCGTAATGAAAAACTGTTTTTT.